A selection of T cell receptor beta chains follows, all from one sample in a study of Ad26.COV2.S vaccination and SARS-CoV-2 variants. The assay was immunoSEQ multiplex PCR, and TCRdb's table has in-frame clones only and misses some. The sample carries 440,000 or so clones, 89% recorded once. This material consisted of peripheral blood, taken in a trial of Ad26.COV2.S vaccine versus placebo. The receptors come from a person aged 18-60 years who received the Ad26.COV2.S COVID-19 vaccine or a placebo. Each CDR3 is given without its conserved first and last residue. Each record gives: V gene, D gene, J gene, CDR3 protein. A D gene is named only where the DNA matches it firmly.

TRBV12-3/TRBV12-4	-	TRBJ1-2	ASSEFNYGYT
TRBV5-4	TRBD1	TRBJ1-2	ASSLAGTDGYT
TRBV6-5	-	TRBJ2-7	ASSFGQNYEQY
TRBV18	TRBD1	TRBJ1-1	ASSPLRGPNTEAF
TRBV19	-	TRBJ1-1	ASSIVGAGNTEAF
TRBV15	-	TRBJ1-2	ATSRAGAYGYT
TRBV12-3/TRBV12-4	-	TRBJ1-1	ASSAGGGGEAF
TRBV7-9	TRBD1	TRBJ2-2	ASSLGGTGGVLGTGELF
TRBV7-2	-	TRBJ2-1	ASSFSEAPYNEQF
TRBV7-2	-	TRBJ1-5	ASSHGDRVLNQPQH
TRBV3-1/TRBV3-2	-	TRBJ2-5	ASSQDGSTPQETQY
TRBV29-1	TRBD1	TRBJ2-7	SVEGDSSYEQY
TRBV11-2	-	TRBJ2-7	ASSPIRGYEQY
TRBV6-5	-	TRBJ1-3	ASSHGTNTIY
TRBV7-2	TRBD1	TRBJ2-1	ASSSRQGLSEQF
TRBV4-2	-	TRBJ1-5	ASSQGLGEVSNQPQH
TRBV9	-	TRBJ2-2	ASSVTHANTGELF
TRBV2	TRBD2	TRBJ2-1	ASSDLAGAYNEQF
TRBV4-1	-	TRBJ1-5	ASSQGAGDQPQH
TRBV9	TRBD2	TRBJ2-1	ASSVRSSGSYNEQF
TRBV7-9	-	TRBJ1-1	ASSQIQGNTEAF
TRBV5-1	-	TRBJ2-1	ASSRLTSYNEQF
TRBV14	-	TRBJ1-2	ASSQKSQGGRVDGYT
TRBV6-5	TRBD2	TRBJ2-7	ASGGRGEQY
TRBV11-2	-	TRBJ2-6	ASSKTTSGANVLT
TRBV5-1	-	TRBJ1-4	ASRDSYNEKLF
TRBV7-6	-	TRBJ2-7	ASSLMHPGVGVEQY
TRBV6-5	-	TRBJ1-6	ASSFLGVTGNSPLH
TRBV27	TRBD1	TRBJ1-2	ASAGTGGHGYT
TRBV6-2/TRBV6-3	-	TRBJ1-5	ASSYRQLQPQH
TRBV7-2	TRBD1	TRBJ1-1	ASSLDWTGTEAF
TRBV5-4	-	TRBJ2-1	ASSSSPGHIYNEQF
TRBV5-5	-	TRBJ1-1	ASSLYTAGSPTEAF
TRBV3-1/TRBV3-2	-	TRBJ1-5	ASSQTGFNQPQH
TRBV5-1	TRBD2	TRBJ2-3	ASSPKTSGEQHTQY
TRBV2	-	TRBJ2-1	ASTNRGSEQF
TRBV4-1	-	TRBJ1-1	ASSQDYMRGTEAF
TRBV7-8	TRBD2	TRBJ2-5	ASSGGGQETQY
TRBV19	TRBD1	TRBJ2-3	ASSTPGQGPDTQY
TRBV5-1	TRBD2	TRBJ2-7	ASSLASTSGPSYEQY
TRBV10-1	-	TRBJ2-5	ASNPGHSQETQY
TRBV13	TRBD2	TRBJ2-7	ASSPSGGKLDEQY
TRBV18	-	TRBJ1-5	ASSPAGLYSNQPQH
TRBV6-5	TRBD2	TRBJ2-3	ASSRTSGTDTQY
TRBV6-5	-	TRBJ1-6	ASSYSFSPLH
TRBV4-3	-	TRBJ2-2	ASSQFGTLNTGELF
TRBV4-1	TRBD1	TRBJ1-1	ASKLRLDRAGTEAF
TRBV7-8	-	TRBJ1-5	ASSFVLGFGNQPQH
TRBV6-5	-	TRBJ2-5	ASSYEGISTQY
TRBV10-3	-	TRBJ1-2	AINEGEFGYT
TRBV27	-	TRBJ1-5	ASSFVGPNQPQH
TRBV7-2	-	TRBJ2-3	ASSLVASITDTQY
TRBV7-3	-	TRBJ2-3	ASSFYRGDTQY
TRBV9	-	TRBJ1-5	ASSGTGRFNQPQH
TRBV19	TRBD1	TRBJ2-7	ASSTGTGARYEQY